These T cell receptor beta chains were read from a single sample in a study of blood T cell repertoires in COVID-19. Clones were sequenced by immunoSEQ multiplex PCR, and TCRdb holds only the in-frame ones, with some missing. The profile covers approximately 300,000 clones, with approximately 83% appearing a single time and around 14% taken by the ten largest. Material: peripheral blood. The receptors shown here come from a person aged 65 to 79 with COVID-19, enrolled during active disease. CDR3s include the opening cysteine and the closing phenylalanine or tryptophan. Fields, in order: J gene, clone size, D gene, V gene, CDR3 DNA, CDR3 protein. The D gene is left open where the match is weak. Not every row has a clone size; where given, it reads once, few, many or a size class.

>TRBJ2-7|NA|TRBD1|TRBV19
TGTGCCAGTAGTAATTCAGGGGGCTACGAGCAGTACTTC
CASSNSGGYEQYF
>TRBJ1-1|NA|NA|TRBV10-3
TGTGCCATCAGTGAAGACAGTGAAGCTTTCTTT
CAISEDSEAFF
>TRBJ2-7|NA|NA|TRBV9
TGTGCCAGCAGCGTAGGACGGCCAGGACTCTACGAGCAGTACTTC
CASSVGRPGLYEQYF
>TRBJ2-5|NA|NA|TRBV7-3
TGTGCCAGCAGCTTCGGGGGAGAGAAGACCCAGTACTTC
CASSFGGEKTQYF
>TRBJ1-4|NA|NA|TRBV5-4
TGTGCCAGCAGCCCTGACAGTGCTAATGAAAAACTGTTTTTT
CASSPDSANEKLFF
>TRBJ2-1|NA|NA|TRBV3-1/TRBV3-2
TGTGCCAGCAGCCAAGACAGGTCCAATGAGCAGTTCTTC
CASSQDRSNEQFF
>TRBJ2-7|few|TRBD1|TRBV7-9
TGTGCCAGTTCTGACAGGGACTACGAGCAGTACTTC
CASSDRDYEQYF
>TRBJ2-2|NA|NA|TRBV7-3
TGTGCCAGCAGCGGACAGGGGGAGCTGTTTTTT
CASSGQGELFF
>TRBJ1-5|NA|TRBD1|TRBV6-6
TGTGCCAGCAGCCGATCGACAGGGCAGTTAAATCAGCCCCAGCATTTT
CASSRSTGQLNQPQHF
>TRBJ2-5|NA|NA|TRBV27
TGTGCCAGCAGTTACCGAGGCTATCGGGGAGAGACCCAGTACTTC
CASSYRGYRGETQYF
>TRBJ1-6|NA|NA|TRBV6-5
TGTGCCAGCAGTTCCTCTAATGGAGGGTCGAGTTCACCCCTCCACTTT
CASSSSNGGSSSPLHF
>TRBJ2-3|once|TRBD1|TRBV11-3
TGTGCCAGCAGCAGATCACAGGGGGCTGGCACAGATACGCAGTATTTT
CASSRSQGAGTDTQYF
>TRBJ1-5|NA|NA|TRBV30
TGTGCCTGGAGAGTCCAAGGTCAGGCCCAGCATTTT
CAWRVQGQAQHF
>TRBJ2-7|NA|TRBD2|TRBV4-3
TGCGCCAGCAGCCAAGGACTAGCGGGAGCGCGGGAGCAGTACTTC
CASSQGLAGAREQYF
>TRBJ2-1|once|TRBD1|TRBV9
TGTGCCAGCAGCGACGGGACAGGGGGTAGTTGGGATGAGCAGTTCTTC
CASSDGTGGSWDEQFF
>TRBJ1-5|NA|NA|TRBV6-2/TRBV6-3
TGTGCCAGCAGTAACGGGGGGTCAAATCAGCCCCAGCATTTT
CASSNGGSNQPQHF
>TRBJ2-5|NA|NA|TRBV5-1
TGCGCCAGCAGCTTTCGGGGAGACGGGCAAGAGACCCAGTACTTC
CASSFRGDGQETQYF
>TRBJ1-5|NA|NA|TRBV25-1
TGTGCCAGCAGTGAATCGGGCAGGGGCAATCAGCCCCAGCATTTT
CASSESGRGNQPQHF
>TRBJ1-6|NA|NA|TRBV6-6
TGTGCCAGCAGTTATAGCACGAATTCACCCCTCCACTTT
CASSYSTNSPLHF
>TRBJ1-1|once|NA|TRBV19
TGTGCCAGTAGTATTGGGAGGAACACTGAAGCTTTCTTT
CASSIGRNTEAFF
>TRBJ2-3|once|TRBD1|TRBV4-3
TGCGCCAGCAGCCAAGGTAGGGGGCGATCAGATACGCAGTATTTT
CASSQGRGRSDTQYF
>TRBJ1-2|NA|NA|TRBV6-5
TGTGCCAGCAGTTACTGGGGGCTCGAGGGGTCCTATGGCTACACCTTC
CASSYWGLEGSYGYTF
>TRBJ1-4|once|TRBD1|TRBV19
TGTGCCAGTAGTATTGGAAGACGGGACAGGACTAATGAAAAACTGTTTTTT
CASSIGRRDRTNEKLFF
>TRBJ1-2|NA|NA|TRBV4-2
TGTGCCAGCAGCCAAGATACCGGGGTAGAGTATGGCTACACCTTC
CASSQDTGVEYGYTF
>TRBJ2-2|NA|NA|TRBV6-5
TGTGCCAGCAGTTACTCAACGGGATCGAACACCGGGGAGCTGTTTTTT
CASSYSTGSNTGELFF
>TRBJ2-7|NA|NA|TRBV7-9
TGTGCCAGCAGCTTATCCCAGCGTTACGAGCAGTACTTC
CASSLSQRYEQYF
>TRBJ1-1|NA|TRBD1|TRBV3-1/TRBV3-2
TGTGCCAGCAGCCAGCCGACAGGGGGCACTGAAGCTTTCTTT
CASSQPTGGTEAFF
>TRBJ1-4|once|NA|TRBV12-3/TRBV12-4
TGTGCCAGCAGTGCGGGAGCTAATGAAAAACTGTTTTTT
CASSAGANEKLFF
>TRBJ1-1|NA|NA|TRBV7-2
TGTGCCAGCAGCTTACGAGGGGGTAGGGTGAACACTGAAGCTTTCTTT
CASSLRGGRVNTEAFF
>TRBJ2-7|NA|NA|TRBV5-6
TGTGCCAGCAGCTTCGGGGGTAGGGAGCAGTACTTC
CASSFGGREQYF
>TRBJ1-4|NA|NA|TRBV5-6
TGTGCCAGCAGCTTGGGTAGGAGGCAAACTAATGAAAAACTGTTTTTT
CASSLGRRQTNEKLFF
>TRBJ2-3|NA|NA|TRBV30
TGTGCCTGGAGCGGAGGCACAGATACGCAGTATTTT
CAWSGGTDTQYF
>TRBJ2-7|NA|NA|TRBV5-6
TGTGCCAGCAGCTTGGGTCTAGTTCGGGGCGAGCAGTACTTC
CASSLGLVRGEQYF
>TRBJ2-7|NA|TRBD1|TRBV2
TGTGCCAGCAAGAGGACAGGCTATTCCTACGAGCAGTACTTC
CASKRTGYSYEQYF
>TRBJ1-3|NA|TRBD1|TRBV5-8
TGTGCCAGCAGCACCTACAGGGGCTCTGGAAACACCATATATTTT
CASSTYRGSGNTIYF
>TRBJ1-3|NA|TRBD1|TRBV27
TGTGCCAGCAGTTTGACAGGGGATCAGGCTGGAAACACCATATATTTT
CASSLTGDQAGNTIYF
>TRBJ1-3|NA|NA|TRBV12-3/TRBV12-4
TGTGCCAGCAGTTTCAAGGGGGGAAACACCATATATTTT
CASSFKGGNTIYF